This T cell receptor (beta chain) was sequenced in a study of graft-versus-host responses after intestinal transplantation. On this clone itself: What it binds is not known.

Assay used: immunoSEQ multiplex PCR; TCRdb lists only in-frame clones, some missing. Here the sample spans about 50,000 clones, about 81% being singletons. The CDR3 extends over 13 amino acids. CDR1 is WNHNN and CDR2 is SYGVQD in the germline V gene (reference sequence). V lost 2 bases and J 7 bases, leaving 12 bases between the germline ends. The chain joins TRBV10-1 to TRBJ2-7, with D uncertain. The source material was unstimulated CD4+ T cells sorted from spleen or lymph node cells, sampled before transplant. This sequence was found in a human donor who was the organ donor for an intestinal transplant. The DNA of the CDR3 is TGCGCCAGCAGTGAGATTGGGGTGGGGGAGCAGTACTTC. Translation: CASSEIGVGEQYF.